The 30 T cell receptor beta chains given below trace back to one sample, sequenced in a study of patients and donors after allogeneic stem cell transplantation. TCRdb itself ran the RT-PCR reads through MiXCR, one entry per CDR3 protein. The table shows some 230,000 distinct CDR3 sequences, with 11% to 15% occurring only once. The sample consisted of blood, either unsorted or a sorted T cell fraction (not recorded which). These receptors all come from a human donor who was either an allogeneic HSCT recipient or a stem cell or donor lymphocyte infusion donor (not recorded which). It is not recorded whose cells these are; they may come from a transplant donor.

This chain's CDR3 is CSADGQGAGNEQFF. In nucleotides, the CDR3 is TGCAGTGCCGATGGACAGGGGGCGGGGAATGAGCAGTTCTTC. The rearrangement uses TRBV20-1 and TRBJ2-1; TRBD1 aligns across 11 bases. CDR1 and CDR2 (germline): DFQATT, SNEGSKA (reference sequence). V shed 6 bases, J shed 7 bases, and the junction held 8 bases outside the gene matches. CDR3 length: 14 residues.

This clonotype has only a few counts. This chain's CDR3 is CASSPTTTLNTEAFF. The DNA for the CDR3 is TGTGCCAGCAGCCCCACCACGACGTTGAACACTGAAGCTTTCTTT. The chain uses TRBV2 and TRBJ1-1; no definite D call. V was pared by 6 bases and J by 0 bases, with 14 bases between. Germline-derived CDR1 and CDR2 are SNHLY and FYNNEI. The CDR3 is 15 amino acids.

V usage is TRBV15 and J usage is TRBJ1-5, with D perhaps matching TRBD1 (6 bases). The CDR3 contains 15 residues. Germline assignment: CDR1 LNHNV and CDR2 YYDKDF (reference sequence). V lost 4 bases and J lost 0, with 10 bases in between. The CDR3 protein is CATSMDRDSNQPQHF. The DNA of the CDR3 is TGTGCCACCAGCATGGACAGAGATAGCAATCAGCCCCAGCATTTT.

This clonotype occurred a few times. This sequence joins TRBV9 and TRBJ1-1; TRBD1 agrees at 10 bases. Unmatched junction bases numbered 13, after V lost 4 bases and J lost 10 bases. Germline CDR1 and CDR2: SGDLS and YYNGEE. The length of the CDR3 is 15 residues. CDR3 amino acids: CASSPRDRGSSAAFF. The CDR3 DNA sequence: TGTGCCAGCAGCCCCCGGGACAGGGGCAGTTCGGCAGCTTTCTTT.

V is TRBV28 and J is TRBJ1-1; maybe TRBD1 (5 bases). Germline-derived CDR1 and CDR2 are MDHEN and SYDVKM. The CDR3 is made up of 14 amino acids. V was pared by 5 bases and J by 6 bases, with 16 bases between. The CDR3 nucleotides are TGTGCCAGCAGTCTGATGGGGGTTCTCCCTGAAGCTTTCTTT. Translation: CASSLMGVLPEAFF.

In its sample, this clonotype ranks as medium-sized. The chain has TRBV5-1 and TRBJ2-2, with a tentative D call TRBD1 (6 bases). Trimming removed 0 bases at V and 4 bases at J, with 13 bases between. The CDR3 spans 16 residues. Germline loops: CDR1 SGHRS, CDR2 YFSETQ. CDR3 loop: CASSLEGVSVTGELFF. The DNA of the CDR3 is TGCGCCAGCAGCTTGGAGGGGGTTTCGGTCACCGGGGAGCTGTTTTTT.

This chain connects TRBV7-8 to TRBJ2-1, with D unclear. V shed 4 bases and J shed 6 bases, with 16 bases lying between them. The CDR3 consists of 15 residues. The germline V gene has CDR1 SGHVS and CDR2 FQNEAQ. CDR3 sequence reads: CASSSARKGSNEQFF. The CDR3 bases are TGTGCCAGCAGCTCCGCACGGAAGGGAAGCAATGAGCAGTTCTTC.

This sequence joins TRBV4-1 and TRBJ2-3; D gene ambiguous. Trimming took off 1 base at V and 2 bases at J, with 16 bases between the two ends. The CDR3 runs to 17 residues. Germline-derived CDR1 and CDR2 are MGHRA and YSYEKL. In DNA form, the CDR3 reads TGCGCCAGCAGCCAAGGGTCATCCTACCTATCCACAGATACGCAGTATTTT. This codes for CASSQGSSYLSTDTQYF.

There are many counts of this clonotype. This sequence joins TRBV23-1 and TRBJ1-4; maybe TRBD1 (6 bases). TRBV23-1 is noted as an ORF with a role that remains uncertain. The length of the CDR3 is 14 residues. V was trimmed by 0 bases and J by 5 bases, leaving 7 bases between them. CDR3: CASSQSRGNEKLFF. The CDR3 DNA reads TGCGCCAGCAGTCAATCTAGGGGGAATGAAAAACTGTTTTTT.

Only a few counts were recorded for this clonotype. The gene calls are TRBV20-1 and TRBJ2-3; 8 bases match TRBD2. The CDR3 runs to 12 residues. Germline V gives CDR1 DFQATT, CDR2 SNEGSKA (reference sequence). CDR3 protein: CSGGDAGDTQYF. The CDR3 bases are TGCAGCGGGGGGGACGCCGGAGATACGCAGTATTTT.

This clonotype was detected only once. The chain joins TRBV6-2 or TRBV6-3 to TRBJ2-7; D may be TRBD2 (6 bases). V gave up 4 bases and J gave up 0 bases, with 13 bases separating them. CDR1 MNHEY and CDR2 SVGEGT come from the germline V gene. The CDR3 loop spans 15 amino acids. The CDR3 DNA is TGTGCCAGCAGTTCCCGGGACGGGAGCTCCTACGAGCAGTACTTC. It is translated as CASSSRDGSSYEQYF.

This clonotype was observed a few times. This chain connects TRBV7-8 to TRBJ2-7; 10 bases line up with TRBD2. The CDR3 runs to 15 residues. Per the germline V gene, CDR1 is SGHVS and CDR2 is FQNEAQ. J was trimmed by 5 bases and V by 3 bases; bases with no gene match: 7. CDR3 DNA: TGTGCCAGCAGCTTCGGGATAGCGGGGGGAAACGAGCAGTACTTC. Its translation is CASSFGIAGGNEQYF.

The chain recombines TRBV4-2 with TRBJ1-4, with TRBD1 matching over 8 bases. The CDR3 runs 15 residues. After removal of 3 bases from V and 6 bases from J, the junction contained 6 bases not matched to a gene. Germline V gene data show CDR1 as LGHNA and CDR2 as YNFKEQ. CDR3 protein: CASSHLTGEDEKLFF. The CDR3 nucleotides are TGTGCCAGCAGCCACCTGACAGGGGAGGATGAAAAACTGTTTTTT.

This clonotype was seen a handful of times. V and J are TRBV27 and TRBJ1-2, with D uncertain. The V gene lost 0 bases and the J gene lost 7 bases, with 9 bases spanning the gap. CDR3 length equals 13 residues. CDR1 MNHEY and CDR2 SMNVEV come from the germline V gene (reference sequence). The CDR3 sequence is CASSLSDNFGYTF. In DNA, the CDR3 is TGTGCCAGCAGTTTATCCGACAATTTTGGCTACACCTTC.

This clonotype came up a few times. The chain joins TRBV4-2 to TRBJ2-7; 10 bases agree with TRBD2. Germline V gene data show CDR1 as LGHNA and CDR2 as YNFKEQ. The V gene end was trimmed by 2 bases and the J gene end by 5 bases; junction bases not matched to a gene: 9. The CDR3 length is 16 residues. This chain's CDR3 is CASSQKLAGRFDEQYF. The CDR3 region has the DNA TGTGCCAGCAGCCAAAAACTAGCGGGAAGGTTCGACGAGCAGTACTTC.

V is TRBV19 and J is TRBJ1-1, with 7 bases lining up with TRBD1. The germline V gene has CDR1 LNHDA and CDR2 SQIVND (reference sequence). The CDR3 is made up of 15 amino acids. V trimming: 7 bases; J trimming: 1 base; junction bases outside the gene matches: 9. The CDR3 protein is CASKDTGVRNTEAFF. CDR3 sequence (DNA): TGTGCCAGTAAAGATACAGGGGTCAGGAACACTGAAGCTTTCTTT.

The rearrangement links TRBV5-4 to TRBJ2-3; D remains unclear. The V end was cut by 2 bases, the J end by 1 base, with 11 bases between. The CDR3 is made up of 15 amino acids. Looked up from germline, CDR1 is SGHNT and CDR2 is YYREEE (reference sequence). Written as DNA, the CDR3 is TGTGCCAGCAGCTTCGACTTCCAACGCACAGATACGCAGTATTTT. Amino acids: CASSFDFQRTDTQYF.

This clonotype was detected a few times. This rearrangement joins TRBV12-3 or TRBV12-4 to TRBJ2-2; D is ambiguous. The CDR3 consists of 14 residues. Trimming left V 3 bases short and J 4 bases short, with 9 bases between. This CDR3 is CASSLEQTTGELFF. In DNA, the CDR3 is TGTGCCAGCAGTTTGGAACAGACCACCGGGGAGCTGTTTTTT.

The chain couples TRBV25-1 to TRBJ1-2, with D uncertain. The CDR3 loop spans 16 amino acids. Between the trimmed V and J ends, which lost 4 bases and 2 bases, there was a span of 17 bases. Germline V gene sequence: CDR1 MGHDK, CDR2 SYGVNS. The CDR3 nucleotides read TGTGCCAGCAGTGGAGGGCCAGGCAACCTAAACTATGGCTACACCTTC. Protein sequence: CASSGGPGNLNYGYTF.

This clonotype was counted ten times or more. The CDR3 DNA reads TGTGCCAGCAGCCTAAAAATCGAAAGTGGCTACACCTTC. It is translated as CASSLKIESGYTF. The chain recombines TRBV4-2 with TRBJ1-2; D gene uncertain. CDR1 is LGHNA, CDR2 YNFKEQ, per germline. The CDR3 extends over 13 amino acids. Trimming removed 4 bases at V and 7 bases at J, with 13 bases between.

This clonotype was counted at least ten times. The CDR3 spells CASSLGPYAGGLEQFF. The DNA of the CDR3 is TGCGCCAGCAGCTTGGGTCCCTACGCGGGAGGGCTTGAGCAGTTCTTC. V usage is TRBV5-1 and J usage is TRBJ2-1; 9 bases are a match to TRBD2. Germline V gene lookup returns CDR1 SGHRS and CDR2 YFSETQ. Unmatched junction bases numbered 10, after V lost 0 bases and J lost 9 bases. CDR3 length equals 16 residues.

The table lists this clonotype with a few counts. The chain joins TRBV19 to TRBJ2-7, with 7 bases fitting TRBD1. Looked up from germline, CDR1 is LNHDA and CDR2 is SQIVND (reference sequence). This CDR3 is 14 amino acids long. Trimming removed 4 bases from V and 3 bases from J; junction bases left unmatched: 6. CDR3 residues: CASSRGGEGYEQYF. The CDR3 DNA sequence: TGTGCCAGTAGTAGAGGGGGCGAGGGCTACGAGCAGTACTTC.

In this sample, this clonotype turned up many times. The chain has TRBV6-1 and TRBJ2-7; 12 nucleotides align to TRBD2. The V segment lost 6 bases and the J segment 3 bases; nucleotides outside the gene matches: 9. CDR1 is MNHNS, CDR2 SASEGT, per germline. The CDR3 sequence is 16 residues long. CDR3 DNA: TGTGCCAGCAGGAGACTAGCGGGAGCCTCCTTCTACGAGCAGTACTTC. It translates to CASRRLAGASFYEQYF.

The chain has TRBV6-1 and TRBJ2-7, with D possibly matching TRBD1 (5 bases). V lost 6 bases and J 6 bases, leaving 15 bases between the germline ends. CDR1 MNHNS and CDR2 SASEGT come from the germline V gene. The length of the CDR3 is 13 residues. The CDR3 reads CASRQLQGGEQYF. Here the CDR3 DNA reads TGTGCCAGCAGACAGCTCCAGGGCGGCGAGCAGTACTTC.

This clonotype was seen only a few times. V is TRBV3-1 and J is TRBJ1-2; D unclear. The CDR3 has 13 amino acids. Trimming took off 2 bases at V and 3 bases at J, with 7 bases between the two ends. Germline V gene sequence: CDR1 LGHDT, CDR2 YNNKEL (reference sequence). Here the CDR3 DNA reads TGTGCCAGCAGCCAAATGGGAGACTATGGCTACACCTTC. Protein sequence: CASSQMGDYGYTF.

This chain connects TRBV7-3 to TRBJ2-2, with D maybe TRBD1 (6 bases). Trimming removed 4 bases at V and 8 bases at J, with 14 bases between. The CDR3 totals 14 residues. CDR1 and CDR2 from the germline V gene are SGHTA and FQGTGA. This chain's CDR3 is CASSSNRAQGELFF. In DNA form, the CDR3 reads TGTGCCAGCAGCTCCAACAGGGCCCAAGGGGAGCTGTTTTTT. The entire variable domain, with the rest obtained from reference TRBV7-3 and TRBJ2-2, is as follows: GAGVSQTPSNKVTEKGKYVELRCDPISGHTALYWYRQSLGQGPEFLIYFQGTGAADDSGLPNDRFFAVRPEGSVSTLKIQRTERGDSAVYLCASSSNRAQGELFFGEGSRLTVL.

This clonotype was detected only a few times. The CDR3 sequence: CASSLRYGEGEQYF. CDR3 DNA: TGCGCCAGCAGCTTGAGATACGGGGAAGGGGAGCAGTACTTC. J is TRBJ2-7 and V is TRBV5-1; D is perhaps TRBD2 (5 bases). The CDR3 consists of 14 residues. CDR1 SGHRS and CDR2 YFSETQ come from the germline V gene. V dropped 1 base and J dropped 7 bases, with 15 bases sitting between them.

The V gene is TRBV5-1, the J gene TRBJ1-1, with D maybe TRBD1 (6 bases). CDR1 is SGHRS, CDR2 YFSETQ, per germline. CDR3 length: 16 amino acids. V was pared by 0 bases and J by 4 bases, with 16 bases between. The CDR3 spells CASSLAGGRGGTEAFF. CDR3 coding DNA: TGCGCCAGCAGCTTGGCCGGCGGCAGGGGTGGCACTGAAGCTTTCTTT. Full variable domain (rest looked up from reference TRBV5-1 and TRBJ1-1): KAGVTQTPRYLIKTRGQQVTLSCSPISGHRSVSWYQQTPGQGLQFLFEYFSETQRNKGNFPGRFSGRQFSNSRSEMNVSTLELGDSALYLCASSLAGGRGGTEAFFGQGTRLTVV.

Here the CDR3 reads CASSLETGIGYEQYF. CDR3 coding DNA: TGCGCCAGCAGCTTGGAGACAGGGATCGGATACGAGCAGTACTTC. The chain carries TRBV5-1 and TRBJ2-7; 7 nucleotides line up with TRBD1. Germline V gene data show CDR1 as SGHRS and CDR2 as YFSETQ. The V and J ends lost 0 bases and 4 bases, in that order; junction bases with no gene match: 7. The length of the CDR3 is 15 residues.

This clonotype was seen many times. This chain joins TRBV6-1 and TRBJ2-3; D may match TRBD1 or TRBD2 (5 bases each). This CDR3 has 13 amino acids. Germline V gene lookup returns CDR1 MNHNS and CDR2 SASEGT. Trimming left V 8 bases short and J 7 bases short, with 16 bases between. Here the CDR3 reads CASGTASGNTQYF. In DNA, the CDR3 is TGTGCCAGCGGGACGGCTTCTGGGAATACGCAGTATTTT.